A single sample gave rise to the 12 T cell receptor beta chains below, sequenced in a study of blood T cell repertoires in COVID-19. Measured with immunoSEQ multiplex PCR; TCRdb has only the in-frame clones, and not every one. The data contain 200,000 to 250,000 clones, around 87% of them singletons. Material for sequencing was PBMCs or T cells enriched from blood (not recorded which). These receptors were collected from a woman aged 18-29 years in a cohort exposed to, infected with or recovered from COVID-19 (not recorded which).

This chain connects TRBV11-2 to TRBJ2-1; TRBD2 aligns across 7 bases. In germline, CDR1 is SGHAT, CDR2 FQNNGV. The CDR3 length is 16 residues. V shed 8 bases, J shed 3 bases, and the junction held 13 bases outside the gene matches. In DNA form, the CDR3 reads TGTGCCAGCGCAGGGAGGGGCCTTCAAGACTACAATGAGCAGTTCTTC. This sequence encodes CASAGRGLQDYNEQFF.

There are a few counts of this clone. This sequence joins TRBV30 and TRBJ1-2, with a possible D match to TRBD1 (6 bases). Germline V lookup: CDR1 GTSNPN, CDR2 SVGIG (reference sequence). This CDR3 has 19 residues. V shed 0 bases and J shed 4 bases, with 27 bases lying between them. The chain's CDR3 is CAWSVQVFPLLGAGYGYTF. The CDR3 region has the DNA TGTGCCTGGAGTGTTCAGGTTTTCCCCCTCCTGGGGGCAGGCTATGGCTACACCTTC.

The chain couples TRBV7-8 to TRBJ2-7; 7 nucleotides agree with TRBD2. Germline V gives CDR1 SGHVS, CDR2 FQNEAQ. The V gene end was trimmed by 0 bases and the J gene end by 4 bases; junction bases not matched to a gene: 9. The CDR3 covers 16 residues. Here the CDR3 reads CASSLALSGGLYEQYF. Here the CDR3 DNA reads TGTGCCAGCAGCTTAGCGCTTTCCGGGGGGTTGTACGAGCAGTACTTC.

This chain uses TRBV5-8 with TRBJ2-1; D possibly corresponds to TRBD2 (5 bases). V was cut by 7 bases and J by 4 bases, with 15 bases left in between. Germline CDR1 SGHTS, CDR2 YDEGEE. The CDR3 has 14 residues. The CDR3 sequence is CASSFTGRYNEQFF. CDR3 DNA sequence: TGTGCCAGCTCGTTTACGGGAAGGTACAATGAGCAGTTCTTC. Complete variable domain (other parts from reference TRBV5-8 and TRBJ2-1): EAGVTQSPTHLIKTRGQQATLRCSPISGHTSVYWYQQALGLGLQFLLWYDEGEERNRGNFPPRFSGRQFPNYSSELNVNALELEDSALYLCASSFTGRYNEQFFGPGTRLTVL.

The chain recombines TRBV21-1 with TRBJ1-2; TRBD1, the table's D call, was not compared with the DNA. TRBV21-1 is marked as a pseudogene. This CDR3 is 16 amino acids long. The CDR3 sequence: CASSKVDRAQDYGYTF. The CDR3 nucleotides are TGTGCCAGCAGCAAAGTGGACAGGGCTCAAGACTATGGCTACACCTTC.

The V and J genes are TRBV21-1 and TRBJ2-7; TRBD1, the table's D call, was not compared with the DNA. TRBV21-1 constitutes a pseudogene. The CDR3 runs to 15 residues. The CDR3 protein is CASSTLDRESYEQYF. CDR3 DNA: TGTGCCAGCAGCACCTTGGACAGGGAATCCTACGAGCAGTACTTC.

The chain combines TRBV19 with TRBJ1-5, with D possibly being TRBD1 (5 bases). The V gene's germline CDR1 is LNHDA and CDR2 SQIVND (reference sequence). This CDR3 comprises 15 residues. The ends were cut back, 6 bases at V and 5 bases at J, with 17 bases in the middle. CDR3 residues: CASSHYRRGDQPQHF. As DNA, the CDR3 is TGTGCCAGTAGCCATTACAGGCGCGGGGATCAGCCCCAGCATTTT.

This clone was seen a single time. The gene calls are TRBV18 and TRBJ1-2; D may be TRBD1 (6 bases). The CDR3 has 13 amino acids. The V end was cut by 2 bases, the J end by 3 bases, with 7 bases between. Germline V gene sequence: CDR1 KGHSH, CDR2 LQKENI. CDR3 sequence reads: CASSPGGDYGYTF. The DNA of the CDR3 is TGTGCCAGCTCACCAGGGGGCGACTATGGCTACACCTTC.

V and J are TRBV19 and TRBJ2-1, with TRBD1 matching 7 bases. J lost 3 bases, V lost 4 bases, and 0 bases had no gene match. Looked up from germline, CDR1 is LNHDA and CDR2 is SQIVND (reference sequence). The CDR3 sequence is 13 residues long. CDR3 sequence (DNA): TGTGCCAGTAGTACAGGGGGCTACAATGAGCAGTTCTTC. This translates into CASSTGGYNEQFF.

A few counts support this clone. The sample holds other DNA sequences that translate to the same CDR3. The rearrangement links TRBV27 to TRBJ2-1; 9 bases are shared with TRBD2. CDR1 and CDR2 from the germline V gene are MNHEY and SMNVEV (reference sequence). The CDR3 is made up of 16 amino acids. Trimming removed 6 bases from V and 0 bases from J; junction bases left unmatched: 6. This chain's CDR3 is CASSLSAGGSYNEQFF. The CDR3 nucleotides are TGTGCCAGCAGCCTTTCAGCGGGGGGCTCCTACAATGAGCAGTTCTTC.

This clone was detected a few times. The chain combines TRBV2 with TRBJ1-1, with D tentatively TRBD1 (5 bases). This CDR3 spans 11 amino acids. V gave up 8 bases and J gave up 8 bases, with 12 bases separating them. Germline V gene lookup returns CDR1 SNHLY and CDR2 FYNNEI. CDR3 sequence: CASGGRAEAFF. The CDR3 DNA reads TGTGCCAGCGGGGGGAGGGCGGAAGCTTTCTTT.

The chain recombines TRBV7-2 with TRBJ1-1; D remains unclear. The germline V and J ends were trimmed by 4 bases and 3 bases, with 12 bases remaining between them. The CDR3 length is 14 residues. The germline CDR1 and CDR2 sequences are SGHTA and FQGNSA. DNA for the CDR3: TGTGCCAGCAGCTACCTAGAAGATTACACTGAAGCTTTCTTT. This codes for CASSYLEDYTEAFF.